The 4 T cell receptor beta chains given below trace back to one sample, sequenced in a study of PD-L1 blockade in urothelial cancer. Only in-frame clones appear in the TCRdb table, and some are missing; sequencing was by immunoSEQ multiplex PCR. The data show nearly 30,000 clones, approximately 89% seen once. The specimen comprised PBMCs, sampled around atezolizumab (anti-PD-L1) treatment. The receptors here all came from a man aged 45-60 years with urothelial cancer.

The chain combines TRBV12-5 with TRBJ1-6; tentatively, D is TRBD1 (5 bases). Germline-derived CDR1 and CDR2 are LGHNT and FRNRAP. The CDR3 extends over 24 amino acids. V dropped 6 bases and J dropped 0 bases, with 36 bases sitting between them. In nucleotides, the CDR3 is TGTGCTAGTGGCCCTGCAAGTATTCGATGGGGGGATGCCGGGTTGAGCTCCTATAATTCACCCCTCCACTTT. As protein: CASGPASIRWGDAGLSSYNSPLHF.

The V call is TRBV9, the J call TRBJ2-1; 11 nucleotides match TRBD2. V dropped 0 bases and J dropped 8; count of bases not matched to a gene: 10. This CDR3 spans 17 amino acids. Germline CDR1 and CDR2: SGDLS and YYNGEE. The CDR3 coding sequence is TGTGCCAGCAGCGTAGAGCCCTTAGCGGGGGGGCCCGATGAGCAGTTCTTC. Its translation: CASSVEPLAGGPDEQFF. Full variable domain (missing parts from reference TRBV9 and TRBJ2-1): DSGVTQTPKHLITATGQRVTLRCSPRSGDLSVYWYQQSLDQGLQFLIQYYNGEERAKGNILERFSAQQFPDLHSELNLSSLELGDSALYFCASSVEPLAGGPDEQFFGPGTRLTVL.

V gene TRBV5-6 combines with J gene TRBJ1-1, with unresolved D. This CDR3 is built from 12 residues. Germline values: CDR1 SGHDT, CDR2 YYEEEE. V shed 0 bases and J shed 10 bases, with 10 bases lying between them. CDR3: CASSLAGSGAFF. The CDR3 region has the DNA TGTGCCAGCAGCTTGGCAGGATCAGGAGCTTTCTTT. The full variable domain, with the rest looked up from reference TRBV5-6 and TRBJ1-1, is DAGVTQSPTHLIKTRGQQVTLRCSPKSGHDTVSWYQQALGQGPQFIFQYYEEEERQRGNFPDRFSGHQFPNYSSELNVNALLLGDSALYLCASSLAGSGAFFGQGTRLTVV.

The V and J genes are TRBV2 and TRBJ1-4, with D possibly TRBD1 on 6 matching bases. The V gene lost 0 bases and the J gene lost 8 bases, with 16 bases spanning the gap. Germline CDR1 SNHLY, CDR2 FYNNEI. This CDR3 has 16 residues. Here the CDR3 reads CASSEAYGGLREKLFF. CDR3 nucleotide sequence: TGTGCCAGCAGTGAAGCGTACGGGGGGCTAAGGGAAAAACTGTTTTTT.